The 32 T cell receptor beta chains listed next were all sequenced from one sample in a study of blood T cell repertoires in COVID-19 (TCRdb year 2020). Receptor amplification or capture employed the immunoSEQ multiplex PCR assay. In TCRdb, the immuneACCESS table is reduced to in-frame sequences with V and J assigned. These tables do not hold every clone; where another copy was compared, an unresolved V gene accounts for under half, and the others remain unexplained. This sample comprises 150,000 to 200,000 clones, 70% to 85% of them detected only once. The ten largest account for roughly 14% of the sample. What was sequenced was peripheral blood. These receptor sequences come from a man aged 45-65 years who had recovered from COVID-19.

This clone was found a few times. The chain employs TRBV11-2 and TRBJ1-5; 7 bases are shared with TRBD1. This CDR3 is built from 15 residues. In germline, CDR1 is SGHAT, CDR2 FQNNGV. Trimming took 5 bases from V and 0 from J; bases not matched to a gene: 4. This chain's CDR3 is CASSHYRGSNQPQHF. The DNA for the CDR3 is TGTGCCAGCAGCCATTACAGGGGTAGCAATCAGCCCCAGCATTTT.

This clone has just one count. The chain carries TRBV5-5 and TRBJ2-7; D perhaps matches TRBD1 (6 bases). Per germline, CDR1 SGHKS and CDR2 YYEKEE (reference sequence). V was trimmed by 0 bases and J by 2 bases, leaving 21 bases between them. The CDR3 length is 18 residues. CDR3 sequence: CASSLAHRPRGTTYEQYF. As DNA, the CDR3 is TGTGCCAGCAGCTTGGCCCACCGACCCAGGGGTACCACCTACGAGCAGTACTTC.

This chain links TRBV11-2 with TRBJ2-1, with a tentative D call TRBD1 (5 bases). The CDR3 is 14 amino acids. The V end lost 5 bases, the J end lost 10 bases, and 18 bases lay between the germline ends. Germline V gene sequence: CDR1 SGHAT, CDR2 FQNNGV. CDR3 DNA sequence: TGTGCCAGCAGCCCGCACAGACAGAATAAGGAGCAGTTCTTC. Translated, it gives CASSPHRQNKEQFF.

The rearrangement uses TRBV2 and TRBJ1-6, with D tentatively TRBD1 (5 bases). Germline CDR1 and CDR2: SNHLY and FYNNEI. V shed 6 bases and J shed 14 bases, with 14 bases lying between them. This CDR3 has 12 residues. The CDR3 here is CASRVTALTLHF. CDR3 coding DNA: TGTGCCAGCAGAGTGACAGCGTTAACCCTCCACTTT.

The rearrangement joins TRBV4-1 to TRBJ2-1, with 11 bases aligning to TRBD2. V shed 1 base and J 8 bases; nucleotides not matched to a gene: 7. Germline V gives CDR1 MGHRA, CDR2 YSYEKL. The CDR3 has 16 residues. For the CDR3, the DNA is TGCGCCAGCAGCCAAGGGGGACTAGCGGATCTGGATGAGCAGTTCTTC. This translates into CASSQGGLADLDEQFF.

This chain connects TRBV3-1 (or the pseudogene TRBV3-2) to TRBJ2-7, with D perhaps matching TRBD2 (5 bases). The CDR3 loop spans 12 amino acids. Trimming pared 2 bases from V and 6 bases from J, leaving 8 bases between. CDR1 and CDR2 from the germline V gene are LGHDT and YNNKEL (reference sequence). The CDR3 here is CASSQSRGEQYF. CDR3 nucleotides: TGTGCCAGCAGCCAAAGTCGGGGCGAGCAGTACTTC.

The CDR3 protein is CSASHRGQETQYF. The CDR3 region has the DNA TGCAGTGCTAGTCACAGGGGTCAAGAGACCCAGTACTTC. V is TRBV20-1 and J is TRBJ2-5, with TRBD1 matching over 7 bases. J gave up 2 bases and V 3 bases, and 3 bases lay outside the gene matches. The CDR3 is 13 amino acids. Germline CDR1 DFQATT, CDR2 SNEGSKA (reference sequence).

The rearrangement uses TRBV12-3 or TRBV12-4 and TRBJ1-4, with D unclear. The CDR3 loop spans 11 amino acids. The germline V and J ends were trimmed by 3 bases and 7 bases, with 3 bases remaining between them. The DNA of the CDR3 is TGTGCCAGCAGTTTTAGTGAAAAACTGTTTTTT. Protein sequence: CASSFSEKLFF.

J is TRBJ2-7 and V is TRBV6-6; 7 bases fit TRBD1. V lost 6 bases to trimming and J lost 3 bases; unmatched junction nucleotides: 8. Germline loops: CDR1 MNHNY, CDR2 SVGAGI (reference sequence). The CDR3 spans 14 residues. Written as DNA, the CDR3 is TGTGCCAGCAGCCCGACAGGGTTTAACTACGAGCAGTACTTC. Translating it yields CASSPTGFNYEQYF.

CDR3 sequence (DNA): TGTGCCAGCAGTGACCGACAGGGGGCGCGGGGCAATCAGCCCCAGCATTTT. Translation gives CASSDRQGARGNQPQHF. The V call is TRBV6-1, the J call TRBJ1-5; 10 positions match TRBD1. The length of the CDR3 is 17 residues. With 3 bases clipped from V and 2 bases from J, the junction kept 7 bases outside the gene matches. Germline values: CDR1 MNHNS, CDR2 SASEGT.

The rearrangement uses TRBV2 and TRBJ2-7; 10 bases line up with TRBD2. Losses at the gene ends were 7 bases for V and 7 bases for J; bases not matched to a gene: 7. The CDR3 covers 13 residues. Germline lookup yields CDR1 SNHLY and CDR2 FYNNEI. The DNA for the CDR3 is TGTGCCAGCAATGGGGGGACTAGCGATGAGCAGTACTTC. It specifies CASNGGTSDEQYF.

The chain employs TRBV5-1 and TRBJ2-1; TRBD2 matches 7 bases. The CDR3 totals 15 residues. V lost 4 bases to trimming and J lost 8 bases; unmatched junction nucleotides: 12. Germline V gives CDR1 SGHRS, CDR2 YFSETQ. CDR3 nucleotides: TGCGCCAGCAGCCGGCGGACTAGTGGTAGCGATGAGCAGTTCTTC. This sequence encodes CASSRRTSGSDEQFF.

Here the CDR3 reads CASSGGTSGRGEQYF. The CDR3 DNA reads TGCGCCAGCAGCGGAGGGACTAGCGGGAGGGGCGAGCAGTACTTC. The V call is TRBV5-1, the J call TRBJ2-7; TRBD2 aligns across 16 bases. The germline V gene encodes CDR1 SGHRS and CDR2 YFSETQ. Trimming at V came to 4 bases and at J to 6 bases, leaving 4 bases not matched to a gene. CDR3 size: 15 residues.

V gene TRBV6-6 combines with J gene TRBJ1-1, with D unresolved. V lost 3 bases and J 3 bases, leaving 14 bases between the germline ends. The CDR3 contains 15 residues. Germline V lookup: CDR1 MNHNY, CDR2 SVGAGI (reference sequence). The CDR3, as DNA: TGTGCCAGCAGTTATTCCAATCTAGTTGACACTGAAGCTTTCTTT. Residues: CASSYSNLVDTEAFF.

V gene TRBV5-1 combines with J gene TRBJ2-1; 8 bases match TRBD1. This CDR3 is 15 amino acids long. After removal of 2 bases from V and 8 bases from J, the junction contained 9 bases not matched to a gene. The germline CDR1 and CDR2 sequences are SGHRS and YFSETQ. The DNA of the CDR3 is TGCGCCAGCAGCTTAGGGCAGGGGGCTGTCTATGAGCAGTTCTTC. The encoded protein is CASSLGQGAVYEQFF.

The gene calls are TRBV19 and TRBJ2-5; TRBD2 matches 8 bases. The CDR3 spans 14 residues. Germline V lookup: CDR1 LNHDA, CDR2 SQIVND (reference sequence). The V segment lost 4 bases and the J segment 2 bases; nucleotides outside the gene matches: 3. The CDR3: CASSRASGQETQYF. CDR3 in DNA: TGTGCCAGTAGTAGGGCTAGCGGGCAAGAGACCCAGTACTTC.

The sample holds a few counts of this clone. This chain joins TRBV7-3 and TRBJ2-6; D is perhaps TRBD2 (5 bases). The CDR3 sequence is 15 residues long. V was clipped by 3 bases and J by 2 bases, with 8 bases between them. The germline gives CDR1 SGHTA, CDR2 FQGTGA. The CDR3 region is CASSLMGAGANVLTF. The CDR3 DNA sequence: TGTGCCAGCAGCTTGATGGGAGCTGGGGCCAACGTCCTGACTTTC.

This chain links TRBV5-1 with TRBJ2-7; 7 bases agree with TRBD1. The CDR3 is 14 residues long. The germline gives CDR1 SGHRS, CDR2 YFSETQ. Trimming cost V 3 bases and J 6 bases; bases outside gene matches: 9. This chain's CDR3 is CASSWTGDPLEQYF. In DNA, the CDR3 is TGCGCCAGCAGCTGGACAGGAGACCCCCTCGAGCAGTACTTC.

As to this clone: The sample has other DNA sequences that encode this CDR3 too. The rearrangement uses TRBV6-5 and TRBJ1-1, with D hard to call. The CDR3 loop spans 14 amino acids. V gave up 0 bases and J gave up 3 bases, with 8 bases separating them. From germline, CDR1 is MNHEY and CDR2 SVGAGI. CDR3 coding DNA: TGTGCCAGCAGTTACTCCCCCGGAGACACTGAAGCTTTCTTT. Residues: CASSYSPGDTEAFF.

The chain employs TRBV12-3 or TRBV12-4 and TRBJ2-7; D is possibly TRBD1 (6 bases). The V end lost 6 bases, the J end lost 6 bases, and 12 bases lay between the germline ends. The CDR3 runs 12 residues. The CDR3 loop is CASRPGDGEQYF. CDR3 in DNA: TGTGCCAGCAGACCAGGGGATGGCGAGCAGTACTTC.

The chain uses TRBV28 and TRBJ1-2, with 8 bases lining up with TRBD1. V shed 1 base, J shed 8 bases, and the junction held 6 bases outside the gene matches. Germline CDR1 MDHEN, CDR2 SYDVKM. The CDR3 consists of 14 residues. CDR3 nucleotides: TGTGCCAGCAGTTTATCTAGGACAGGGTACGGCTACACCTTC. It specifies CASSLSRTGYGYTF.

The chain combines TRBV27 with TRBJ2-1; possibly TRBD2 for D (6 bases). CDR1 is MNHEY and CDR2 is SMNVEV in the germline V gene (reference sequence). CDR3 length equals 15 residues. V lost 8 bases, J lost 5 bases, and 19 bases lay in between. CDR3: CASANPGEAHNEQFF. In DNA, the CDR3 is TGTGCCAGCGCCAACCCGGGAGAGGCTCACAATGAGCAGTTCTTC.

The chain uses TRBV28 and TRBJ1-1; D unclear. CDR1 and CDR2 from the germline V gene are MDHEN and SYDVKM. The V gene lost 3 bases and the J gene lost 5 bases, with 7 bases spanning the gap. CDR3 length equals 12 residues. CDR3 nucleotide sequence: TGTGCCAGCAGTTTTTCGGAGACTGAAGCTTTCTTT. Translating it yields CASSFSETEAFF.

This clone was counted only a few times. The chain joins TRBV13 to TRBJ2-7; 9 nucleotides align to TRBD1. V was pared by 1 base and J by 3 bases, with 13 bases of the junction left unmatched. Germline assignment: CDR1 PRHDT and CDR2 FYEKMQ (reference sequence). The CDR3 contains 18 residues. CDR3: CASSLEITGTGTRYEQYF. CDR3 nucleotide sequence: TGTGCCAGCAGCTTAGAGATCACAGGGACAGGGACCCGCTACGAGCAGTACTTC.

V gene TRBV15 combines with J gene TRBJ2-3; tentatively, D is TRBD1 (5 bases). The CDR3 totals 16 residues. The V and J ends lost 0 bases and 7 bases respectively, with 17 bases between them. Germline-derived CDR1 and CDR2 are LNHNV and YYDKDF (reference sequence). The CDR3 coding sequence is TGTGCCACCAGCAGAGATCTGGCAGGGTCCAGCAATACGCAGTATTTT. Residues: CATSRDLAGSSNTQYF.

The chain has TRBV7-9 and TRBJ1-3; no clear D. The CDR3 spans 12 residues. The germline V and J ends were trimmed by 5 bases and 8 bases, with 10 bases remaining between them. Germline V gene sequence: CDR1 SEHNR, CDR2 FQNEAQ (reference sequence). Here the CDR3 reads CASSPTPDTIYF. As DNA, the CDR3 is TGTGCCAGCAGCCCCACCCCGGACACCATATATTTT. The full variable domain, with the rest looked up from reference TRBV7-9 and TRBJ1-3, is DTGVSQNPRHKITKRGQNVTFRCDPISEHNRLYWYRQTLGQGPEFLTYFQNEAQLEKSRLLSDRFSAERPKGSFSTLEIQRTEQGDSAMYLCASSPTPDTIYFGEGSWLTVV.

V is TRBV3-1 (or the pseudogene TRBV3-2) and J is TRBJ2-1; TRBD2 agrees at 11 bases. This CDR3 is built from 15 residues. Germline V gene data show CDR1 as LGHDT and CDR2 as YNNKEL (reference sequence). J was trimmed by 5 bases and V by 4 bases; bases with no gene match: 4. This CDR3 reads CASSPGLAVHNEQFF. CDR3 DNA sequence: TGTGCCAGCAGCCCGGGACTAGCGGTACACAATGAGCAGTTCTTC.

The CDR3 sequence: CASSHGGNSYEQYF. The CDR3, as DNA: TGTGCCAGCAGCCACGGAGGCAACTCCTACGAGCAGTACTTC. The J gene is TRBJ2-7, the V gene TRBV4-2; the D gene is possibly TRBD2 (5 bases). The CDR3 is made up of 14 amino acids. The V gene lost 3 bases and the J gene lost 0 bases, with 9 bases spanning the gap. Looked up from germline, CDR1 is LGHNA and CDR2 is YNFKEQ.

The sample holds a few counts of this clone. The rearrangement links TRBV5-1 to TRBJ1-5; possible D gene TRBD1, 6 bases. The CDR3 is made up of 14 amino acids. The V gene's germline CDR1 is SGHRS and CDR2 YFSETQ. V lost 4 bases to trimming and J lost 2 bases, with 10 bases between them. The CDR3 reads CASSPDSGNQPQHF. The CDR3 coding sequence is TGCGCCAGCAGCCCGGACAGCGGCAATCAGCCCCAGCATTTT.

This clone was observed a few times. The chain uses TRBV24-1 and TRBJ2-1, with 7 positions matching TRBD2. Germline-derived CDR1 and CDR2 are KGHDR and SFDVKD. The CDR3 contains 13 residues. V lost 6 bases to trimming and J lost 6 bases; unmatched junction nucleotides: 4. CDR3 sequence reads: CATSNSGGNEQFF. The CDR3 nucleotides read TGTGCCACCAGTAATTCGGGGGGCAATGAGCAGTTCTTC.

A single count supports this clone. The chain uses TRBV27 and TRBJ1-1; 7 bases line up with TRBD1. Germline CDR1 and CDR2: MNHEY and SMNVEV (reference sequence). CDR3 length: 13 residues. Trimming cost V 9 bases and J 3 bases; bases outside gene matches: 7. This CDR3 is CASRSTGDTEAFF. The CDR3 region has the DNA TGTGCCAGTCGGAGTACAGGGGACACTGAAGCTTTCTTT.

V is TRBV6-5 and J is TRBJ2-5, with D unclear. Trimming left V 5 bases short and J 0 bases short, with 10 bases between. The CDR3 length is 14 residues. CDR1 is MNHEY and CDR2 is SVGAGI in the germline V gene. The CDR3 DNA is TGTGCCAGCAGTCTACAGTATTACCAAGAGACCCAGTACTTC. Encoded protein: CASSLQYYQETQYF.